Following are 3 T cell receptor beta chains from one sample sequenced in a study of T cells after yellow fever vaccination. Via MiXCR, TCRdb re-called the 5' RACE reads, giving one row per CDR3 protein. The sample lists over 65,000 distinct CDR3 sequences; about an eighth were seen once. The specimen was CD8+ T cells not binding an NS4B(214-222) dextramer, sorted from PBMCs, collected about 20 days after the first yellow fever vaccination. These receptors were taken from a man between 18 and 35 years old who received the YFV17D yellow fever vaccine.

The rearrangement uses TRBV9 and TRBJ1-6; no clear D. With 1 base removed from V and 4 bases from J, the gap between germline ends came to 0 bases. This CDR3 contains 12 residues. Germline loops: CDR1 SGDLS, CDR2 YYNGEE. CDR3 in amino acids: CASSVYNSPLHF. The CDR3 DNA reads TGTGCCAGCAGCGTATATAATTCACCCCTCCACTTT.

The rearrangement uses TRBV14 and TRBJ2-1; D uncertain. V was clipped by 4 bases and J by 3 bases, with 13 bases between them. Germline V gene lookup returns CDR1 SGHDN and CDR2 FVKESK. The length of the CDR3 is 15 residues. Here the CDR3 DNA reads TGTGCCAGCAGCCGAAGGAGCGTTTACTACAATGAGCAGTTCTTC. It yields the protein CASSRRSVYYNEQFF.

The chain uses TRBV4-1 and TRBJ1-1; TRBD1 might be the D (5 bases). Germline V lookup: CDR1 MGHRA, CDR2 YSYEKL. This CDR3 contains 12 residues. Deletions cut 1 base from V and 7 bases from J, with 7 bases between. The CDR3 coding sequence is TGCGCCAGCAGCCAAGGGGGCCTTGAAGCTTTCTTT. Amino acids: CASSQGGLEAFF.